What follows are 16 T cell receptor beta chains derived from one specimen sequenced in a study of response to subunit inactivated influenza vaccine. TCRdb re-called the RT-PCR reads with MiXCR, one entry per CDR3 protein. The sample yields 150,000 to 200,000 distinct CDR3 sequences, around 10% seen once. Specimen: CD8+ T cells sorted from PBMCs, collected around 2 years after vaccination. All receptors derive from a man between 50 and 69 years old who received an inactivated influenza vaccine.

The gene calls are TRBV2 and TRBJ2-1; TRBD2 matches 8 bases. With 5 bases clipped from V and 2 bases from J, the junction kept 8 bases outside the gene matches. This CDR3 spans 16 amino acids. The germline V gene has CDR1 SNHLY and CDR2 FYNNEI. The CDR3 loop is CASSPPRGGPYNEQFF. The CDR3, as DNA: TGTGCCAGCAGTCCCCCCCGGGGGGGCCCCTACAATGAGCAGTTCTTC.

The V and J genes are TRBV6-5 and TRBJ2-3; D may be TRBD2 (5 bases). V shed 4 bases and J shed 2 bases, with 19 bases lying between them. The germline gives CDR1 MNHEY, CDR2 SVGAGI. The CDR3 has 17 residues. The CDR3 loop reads CASSSSRGVGSTDTQYF. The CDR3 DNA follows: TGTGCCAGCAGTTCCAGCCGGGGAGTAGGGTCCACAGATACGCAGTATTTT.

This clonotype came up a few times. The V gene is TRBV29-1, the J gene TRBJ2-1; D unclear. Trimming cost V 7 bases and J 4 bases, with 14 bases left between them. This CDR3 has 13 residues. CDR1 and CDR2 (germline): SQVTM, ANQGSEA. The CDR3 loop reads CSAPVRAYNEQFF. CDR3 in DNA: TGCAGCGCGCCGGTCCGGGCTTACAATGAGCAGTTCTTC.

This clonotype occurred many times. The CDR3 nucleotides read TGCGCCAGCAGCTTCGGACTGTTCTACACCTTC. It yields the protein CASSFGLFYTF. The chain recombines TRBV5-1 with TRBJ1-2, with D uncertain. The CDR3 has 11 residues. Per germline, CDR1 SGHRS and CDR2 YFSETQ. V lost 2 bases and J lost 10, with 9 bases in between.

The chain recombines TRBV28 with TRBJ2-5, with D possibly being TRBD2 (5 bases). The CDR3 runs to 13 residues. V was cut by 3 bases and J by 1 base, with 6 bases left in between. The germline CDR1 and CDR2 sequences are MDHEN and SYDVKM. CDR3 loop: CASSFAGQETQYF. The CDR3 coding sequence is TGTGCCAGCAGTTTCGCGGGCCAAGAGACCCAGTACTTC.

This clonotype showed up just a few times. The CDR3 region is CSGRGGLGAKDGQYF. The CDR3 DNA follows: TGCAGCGGCCGGGGGGGCTTGGGGGCTAAAGATGGCCAGTACTTC. The chain uses TRBV29-1 and TRBJ2-5; 8 bases are shared with TRBD2. Looked up from germline, CDR1 is SQVTM and CDR2 is ANQGSEA. The CDR3 is 15 residues long. With 7 bases clipped from V and 10 bases from J, the junction kept 20 bases outside the gene matches.

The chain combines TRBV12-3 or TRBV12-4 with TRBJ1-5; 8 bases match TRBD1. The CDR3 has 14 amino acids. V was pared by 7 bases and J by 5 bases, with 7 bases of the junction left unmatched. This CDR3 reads CASTRTGSDQPQHF. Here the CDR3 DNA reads TGTGCCAGCACCCGGACAGGGTCGGATCAGCCCCAGCATTTT.

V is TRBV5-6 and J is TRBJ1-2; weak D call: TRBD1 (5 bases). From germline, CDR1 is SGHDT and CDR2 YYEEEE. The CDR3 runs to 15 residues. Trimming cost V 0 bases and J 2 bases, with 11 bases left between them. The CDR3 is CASSLARDGNYGYTF. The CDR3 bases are TGTGCCAGCAGCTTGGCCAGGGACGGAAACTATGGCTACACCTTC.

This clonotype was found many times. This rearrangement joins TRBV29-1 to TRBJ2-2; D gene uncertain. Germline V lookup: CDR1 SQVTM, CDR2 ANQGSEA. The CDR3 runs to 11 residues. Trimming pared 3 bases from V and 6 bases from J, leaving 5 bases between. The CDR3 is CSVESSGELFF. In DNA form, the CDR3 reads TGCAGCGTTGAGTCATCCGGGGAGCTGTTTTTT.

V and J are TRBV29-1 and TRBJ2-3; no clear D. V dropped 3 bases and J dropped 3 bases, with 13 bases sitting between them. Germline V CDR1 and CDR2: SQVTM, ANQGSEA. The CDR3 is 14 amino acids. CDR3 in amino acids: CSVEALVRTDTQYF. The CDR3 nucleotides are TGCAGCGTTGAGGCCCTGGTCCGGACAGATACGCAGTATTTT.

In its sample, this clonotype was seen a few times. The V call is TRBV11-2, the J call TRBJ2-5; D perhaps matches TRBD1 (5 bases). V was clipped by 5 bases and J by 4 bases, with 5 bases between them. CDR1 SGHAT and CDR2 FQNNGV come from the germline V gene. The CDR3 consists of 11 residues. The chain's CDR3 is CASSDRETQYF. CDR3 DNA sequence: TGTGCCAGCAGCGACAGAGAGACCCAGTACTTC.

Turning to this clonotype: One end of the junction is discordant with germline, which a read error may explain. As DNA, the CDR3 is TGTGCCAGCAGCTTTGGACAGACGAAAAAAAACTTC. Encoded protein: CASSFGQTKKNF. The V gene is TRBV13, the J gene TRBJ2-4; a possible D gene is TRBD1 (6 bases). CDR1 is PRHDT and CDR2 is FYEKMQ in the germline V gene (reference sequence). This CDR3 region has 12 residues.

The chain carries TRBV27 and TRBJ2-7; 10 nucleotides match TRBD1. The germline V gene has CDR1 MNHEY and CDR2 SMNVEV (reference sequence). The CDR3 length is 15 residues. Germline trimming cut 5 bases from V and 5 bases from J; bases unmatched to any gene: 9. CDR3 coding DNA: TGTGCCAGCAGTGGAGTCGGGACAGGGGTCCACGAGCAGTACTTC. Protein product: CASSGVGTGVHEQYF.

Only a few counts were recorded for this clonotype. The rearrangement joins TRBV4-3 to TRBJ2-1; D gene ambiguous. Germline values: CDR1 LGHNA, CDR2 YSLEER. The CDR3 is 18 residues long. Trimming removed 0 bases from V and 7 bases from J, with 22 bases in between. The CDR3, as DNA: TGCGCCAGCAGCCAAGATCGGTCCGGCTACTACACCTCGAATGAGCAGTTCTTC. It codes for CASSQDRSGYYTSNEQFF.

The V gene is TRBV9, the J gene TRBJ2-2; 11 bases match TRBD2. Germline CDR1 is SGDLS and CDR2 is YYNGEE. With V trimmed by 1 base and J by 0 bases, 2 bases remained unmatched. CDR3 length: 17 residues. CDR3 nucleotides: TGTGCCAGCAGCGTAAGACTAGCGGGACCGAACACCGGGGAGCTGTTTTTT. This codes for CASSVRLAGPNTGELFF.

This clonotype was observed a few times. The CDR3, as DNA: TGTGCCAGCAGCGTAGATGAGAGCTCCTACGAGCAGTACTTC. This translates into CASSVDESSYEQYF. This chain links TRBV9 with TRBJ2-7; D is unresolved. The CDR3 sequence is 14 residues long. Germline CDR1 and CDR2: SGDLS and YYNGEE. Trimming took 0 bases from V and 0 from J, leaving 7 bases between them.